A selection of T cell receptor beta chains follows, all from one sample in a study of T cell responses to AZD1222 COVID-19 vaccine. The method was immunoSEQ multiplex PCR; TCRdb's version includes in-frame clones alone and lacks a portion of them. Of fewer than 150,000 clones in the sample, 88% were seen once. The sequenced sample was peripheral blood, obtained 28 days after the second AZD1222 dose. These receptors were obtained from an adult who received the AZD1222 COVID-19 vaccine. The CDR3 runs from the conserved cysteine through the conserved F or W. The order of the fields is D gene, J gene, clone size, V gene, CDR3 DNA, CDR3 protein. The D gene is left open where the match is weak. The size of a clone is reported for some rows only, either as once, few or many, or as a class for expanded clones.

d_call: NA
j_call: TRBJ1-2
clone_size: NA
v_call: TRBV19
cdr3_nt: TGTGCCAGTAGTCTACAGGGAGAGAGTGGCTACACCTTC
cdr3_aa: CASSLQGESGYTF

d_call: NA
j_call: TRBJ2-1
clone_size: NA
v_call: TRBV9
cdr3_nt: TGTGCCAGCAGCGCCTCCGGAATCCCTAGTGGTAATGAGCAGTTCTTC
cdr3_aa: CASSASGIPSGNEQFF

d_call: NA
j_call: TRBJ2-3
clone_size: NA
v_call: TRBV7-8
cdr3_nt: TGTGCCAGCAGTCACAGGGGGCCGGCTAGCGGGACCCCTAGCACAGATACGCAGTATTTT
cdr3_aa: CASSHRGPASGTPSTDTQYF

d_call: NA
j_call: TRBJ1-2
clone_size: NA
v_call: TRBV30
cdr3_nt: TGTGCCTGGAGTGTATACGAGTATGGCTACACCTTC
cdr3_aa: CAWSVYEYGYTF

d_call: NA
j_call: TRBJ1-6
clone_size: NA
v_call: TRBV6-5
cdr3_nt: TGTGCCAGCAGTTACTCGGAGTCCAGCGATTCACCCCTCCACTTT
cdr3_aa: CASSYSESSDSPLHF

d_call: TRBD1
j_call: TRBJ1-5
clone_size: NA
v_call: TRBV19
cdr3_nt: TGTGCCAGTGGACAATATGGGACAGGACTTAGCAATCAGCCCCAGCATTTT
cdr3_aa: CASGQYGTGLSNQPQHF

d_call: TRBD1
j_call: TRBJ1-4
clone_size: NA
v_call: TRBV4-3
cdr3_nt: TGCGCCAGCAGCCAAGGGACCGGGACAGTTGGTAATGAAAAACTGTTTTTT
cdr3_aa: CASSQGTGTVGNEKLFF

d_call: NA
j_call: TRBJ1-4
clone_size: NA
v_call: TRBV5-1
cdr3_nt: TGCGCCAGCAGCTTCCTTAGACAGAGGCCTAATGAAAAACTGTTTTTT
cdr3_aa: CASSFLRQRPNEKLFF

d_call: TRBD2
j_call: TRBJ2-3
clone_size: NA
v_call: TRBV29-1
cdr3_nt: TGCAGCGTTGTAGCTAGCGGGGTTTTAGATACGCAGTATTTT
cdr3_aa: CSVVASGVLDTQYF

d_call: NA
j_call: TRBJ1-1
clone_size: once
v_call: TRBV7-2
cdr3_nt: TGTGCCAGCAGCTTGTATGGGTTCGGTTTAGGCACTGAAGCTTTCTTT
cdr3_aa: CASSLYGFGLGTEAFF

d_call: NA
j_call: TRBJ2-1
clone_size: NA
v_call: TRBV5-1
cdr3_nt: TGCGCCAGCAGCTTGGTGAGGGCGCGCTCCTACAATGAGCAGTTCTTC
cdr3_aa: CASSLVRARSYNEQFF

d_call: NA
j_call: TRBJ1-2
clone_size: NA
v_call: TRBV28
cdr3_nt: TGTGCCAGCAGCCAGGGGAACTATGGCTACACCTTC
cdr3_aa: CASSQGNYGYTF

d_call: NA
j_call: TRBJ1-4
clone_size: NA
v_call: TRBV6-5
cdr3_nt: TGTGCCAGCAGACCCGACAGTATTGGTGAAAAACTGTTTTTT
cdr3_aa: CASRPDSIGEKLFF

d_call: TRBD1
j_call: TRBJ1-6
clone_size: NA
v_call: TRBV9
cdr3_nt: TGTGCCAGCAGCGGGAGGGACAGCATTAGAGTGTCACCCCTCCACTTT
cdr3_aa: CASSGRDSIRVSPLHF

d_call: NA
j_call: TRBJ1-1
clone_size: NA
v_call: TRBV18
cdr3_nt: TGTGCCAGCTCACCCCAGGGGCAGGCTGAAGCTTTCTTT
cdr3_aa: CASSPQGQAEAFF

d_call: TRBD2
j_call: TRBJ2-1
clone_size: NA
v_call: TRBV3-1/TRBV3-2
cdr3_nt: TGTGCCAGCAGCCAACAACTAGCGGTTGAGCAGTTCTTC
cdr3_aa: CASSQQLAVEQFF

d_call: NA
j_call: TRBJ1-1
clone_size: NA
v_call: TRBV10-3
cdr3_nt: TGTGCCATCAGTGAAGTCGGTGAAGCTTTCTTT
cdr3_aa: CAISEVGEAFF

d_call: TRBD2
j_call: TRBJ2-1
clone_size: NA
v_call: TRBV29-1
cdr3_nt: TGCAGCGCCCGGAGCGGGGGGGACTACAATGAGCAGTTCTTC
cdr3_aa: CSARSGGDYNEQFF

d_call: NA
j_call: TRBJ1-3
clone_size: NA
v_call: TRBV10-3
cdr3_nt: TGTGCCATCAGTGAGTGGCGGCTCGACTCTGGAAACACCATATATTTT
cdr3_aa: CAISEWRLDSGNTIYF

d_call: NA
j_call: TRBJ1-2
clone_size: once
v_call: TRBV4-1
cdr3_nt: TGCGCCAGCAGCCCCAGAGGCCCTGGGGCCTATGGCTACACCTTC
cdr3_aa: CASSPRGPGAYGYTF

d_call: NA
j_call: TRBJ1-6
clone_size: NA
v_call: TRBV28
cdr3_nt: TGTGCCAGCAGTCCCGCGGGGGGGACATGGCGGAATTCACCCCTCCACTTT
cdr3_aa: CASSPAGGTWRNSPLHF

d_call: NA
j_call: TRBJ1-1
clone_size: NA
v_call: TRBV7-9
cdr3_nt: TGTGCCAGCAGCTTTCACGAGCTCGCAACTTTCTTT
cdr3_aa: CASSFHELATFF

d_call: TRBD1
j_call: TRBJ2-2
clone_size: NA
v_call: TRBV9
cdr3_nt: TGTGCCAGCAGCACCCGGGACAGGGGAGGCGGGGAGCTGTTTTTT
cdr3_aa: CASSTRDRGGGELFF

d_call: NA
j_call: TRBJ1-5
clone_size: NA
v_call: TRBV2
cdr3_nt: TGTGCCAGAGGGGGACCACGAAGCAATCAGCCCCAGCATTTT
cdr3_aa: CARGGPRSNQPQHF

d_call: NA
j_call: TRBJ1-6
clone_size: NA
v_call: TRBV5-4
cdr3_nt: TGTGCCAGCAGCTTGGGGCAGCCGGATTCACCCCTCCACTTT
cdr3_aa: CASSLGQPDSPLHF

d_call: NA
j_call: TRBJ1-2
clone_size: once
v_call: TRBV5-1
cdr3_nt: TGCGCCAGCAGCCCTAGACAGGACGGTGGCTACACCTTC
cdr3_aa: CASSPRQDGGYTF

d_call: NA
j_call: TRBJ2-7
clone_size: NA
v_call: TRBV19
cdr3_nt: TGTGCCAGTAGGAACGGACTCGCCAGCTCCTACGAGCAGTACTTC
cdr3_aa: CASRNGLASSYEQYF

d_call: NA
j_call: TRBJ2-5
clone_size: NA
v_call: TRBV2
cdr3_nt: TGTGCCAGCAGGGATGGGAAAGGGGGGGAGACCCAGTACTTC
cdr3_aa: CASRDGKGGETQYF

d_call: NA
j_call: TRBJ1-6
clone_size: NA
v_call: TRBV27
cdr3_nt: TGTGCCAGCAGTTCTGGGAGCTCCTATAATTCACCCCTCCACTTT
cdr3_aa: CASSSGSSYNSPLHF

d_call: TRBD2
j_call: TRBJ2-1
clone_size: NA
v_call: TRBV24-1
cdr3_nt: TGTGCCACCAGTGATTTGAATCCAGCGGGAGCGCATGAGCAGTTCTTC
cdr3_aa: CATSDLNPAGAHEQFF

d_call: NA
j_call: TRBJ1-6
clone_size: NA
v_call: TRBV27
cdr3_nt: TGTGCCAGCAAGGAATATAATTCACCCCTCCACTTT
cdr3_aa: CASKEYNSPLHF

d_call: NA
j_call: TRBJ2-5
clone_size: NA
v_call: TRBV19
cdr3_nt: TGTGCCAGTAGGGACAGCAGACGCCAAGAGACCCAGTACTTC
cdr3_aa: CASRDSRRQETQYF

d_call: TRBD2
j_call: TRBJ2-1
clone_size: NA
v_call: TRBV28
cdr3_nt: TGTGCCAGCAGTTTATTAGGGACTAGCGGGAGTAGGCAGTTCTTC
cdr3_aa: CASSLLGTSGSRQFF

d_call: NA
j_call: TRBJ1-3
clone_size: once
v_call: TRBV3-1/TRBV3-2
cdr3_nt: TGTGCCAGCAGCCAAAGGTGGGCAGGCAGCTCTGGAAACACCATATATTTT
cdr3_aa: CASSQRWAGSSGNTIYF

d_call: TRBD2
j_call: TRBJ2-1
clone_size: NA
v_call: TRBV7-9
cdr3_nt: TGTGCCAGCAGCCCCCGGACTAGAGGGAATGAGCAGTTCTTC
cdr3_aa: CASSPRTRGNEQFF

d_call: NA
j_call: TRBJ2-7
clone_size: few
v_call: TRBV7-2
cdr3_nt: TGTGCCAGCAGCCAAGGCGTGAGGTACGAGCAGTACTTC
cdr3_aa: CASSQGVRYEQYF

d_call: NA
j_call: TRBJ1-4
clone_size: NA
v_call: TRBV19
cdr3_nt: TGTGCCAGTAGTATAGATGCAGGAGTTAATGAAAAACTGTTTTTT
cdr3_aa: CASSIDAGVNEKLFF

d_call: TRBD1
j_call: TRBJ1-1
clone_size: NA
v_call: TRBV6-1
cdr3_nt: TGTGCCAGCAGTGAGGGGACAGCATTGAACACTGAAGCTTTCTTT
cdr3_aa: CASSEGTALNTEAFF

d_call: TRBD2
j_call: TRBJ2-1
clone_size: NA
v_call: TRBV7-6
cdr3_nt: TGTGCCAGCAGCTTAGTTGGAACTAGCGGGAATGAGCAGTTCTTC
cdr3_aa: CASSLVGTSGNEQFF

d_call: TRBD2
j_call: TRBJ2-5
clone_size: NA
v_call: TRBV6-6
cdr3_nt: TGTGCCAGCAGTCTATGGACTAGCGGGGGGGCTGTAGAGACCCAGTACTTC
cdr3_aa: CASSLWTSGGAVETQYF

d_call: NA
j_call: TRBJ1-3
clone_size: NA
v_call: TRBV2
cdr3_nt: TGTGCCAGCACTGAACGGCACACCATATATTTT
cdr3_aa: CASTERHTIYF

d_call: NA
j_call: TRBJ1-2
clone_size: NA
v_call: TRBV7-2
cdr3_nt: TGTGCCAGCAGCTTAGAGGGACTCCCTACTAACTATGGCTACACCTTC
cdr3_aa: CASSLEGLPTNYGYTF

d_call: NA
j_call: TRBJ1-5
clone_size: NA
v_call: TRBV30
cdr3_nt: TGTGCCTGGAGTTTTGACGGCAATCAGCCCCAGCATTTT
cdr3_aa: CAWSFDGNQPQHF

d_call: TRBD1
j_call: TRBJ2-7
clone_size: NA
v_call: TRBV6-5
cdr3_nt: TGTGCCAGCTCATGGACAGGTCCCTACGAGCAGTACTTC
cdr3_aa: CASSWTGPYEQYF

d_call: NA
j_call: TRBJ2-7
clone_size: few
v_call: TRBV4-1
cdr3_nt: TGCGCCAGCAGCCCCATTCCCCTTCCGGGGGCTGCCGGGGACGAGCAGTACTTC
cdr3_aa: CASSPIPLPGAAGDEQYF

d_call: TRBD1
j_call: TRBJ1-5
clone_size: NA
v_call: TRBV28
cdr3_nt: TGTGCCAGCATCAGCGGACAGGGTTACCAGCCCCAGCATTTT
cdr3_aa: CASISGQGYQPQHF

d_call: NA
j_call: TRBJ1-6
clone_size: once
v_call: TRBV5-1
cdr3_nt: TGCGCCAGCAGCCCCGGACGTGAAAATTCACCCCTCCACTTT
cdr3_aa: CASSPGRENSPLHF

d_call: TRBD2
j_call: TRBJ2-1
clone_size: NA
v_call: TRBV27
cdr3_nt: TGTGCCAGCAGCCTGACTAGCGGGAGGGCCTACAATGAGCAGTTCTTC
cdr3_aa: CASSLTSGRAYNEQFF

d_call: NA
j_call: TRBJ2-1
clone_size: NA
v_call: TRBV19
cdr3_nt: TGTGCCAGTAGTACTCAGGGAGGACCCAATGAGCAGTTCTTC
cdr3_aa: CASSTQGGPNEQFF

d_call: TRBD2
j_call: TRBJ2-7
clone_size: NA
v_call: TRBV7-9
cdr3_nt: TGTGCCAGCAAAAGAGGGACTAGCGGGAGCCTTAGCTCCTACGAGCAGTACTTC
cdr3_aa: CASKRGTSGSLSSYEQYF

d_call: NA
j_call: TRBJ2-2
clone_size: NA
v_call: TRBV6-2/TRBV6-3
cdr3_nt: TGTGCCAGCAGTTTAATCCCGAGCGCCGGGCCCGGGGAGCTGTTTTTT
cdr3_aa: CASSLIPSAGPGELFF

d_call: TRBD1
j_call: TRBJ1-2
clone_size: NA
v_call: TRBV6-5
cdr3_nt: TGTGCCAGCAGTCGGGACAGGATGAACTATGGCTACACCTTC
cdr3_aa: CASSRDRMNYGYTF